This entry lists 18 T cell receptor beta chains sequenced from one sample in a study of T-cell reconstitution after alpha-beta-depleted transplantation in children. Unique molecular identifiers were incorporated when the TCRbeta library was constructed. A single record per CDR3 protein comes from TCRdb applying MiXCR to the PCR reads. The sample lists some 600,000 distinct CDR3 sequences, 10% to 15% occurring once. This specimen consisted of PBMCs, mostly from graft donor cells, obtained 360 days after TCRalphabeta/CD19-depleted stem cell transplant. Every receptor here comes from a male patient younger than 18 who had a stem cell transplant for acute myeloid leukemia, so the T cells may come from the graft donor.

The chain couples TRBV15 to TRBJ2-1; 13 bases align to TRBD2. CDR1 is LNHNV, CDR2 YYDKDF, per germline (reference sequence). After removal of 4 bases from V and 2 bases from J, the junction contained 5 bases not matched to a gene. The length of the CDR3 is 17 residues. The DNA for the CDR3 is TGTGCCACCAGCAAACCGGGGACTAGCGGGACCTACAATGAGCAGTTCTTC. Translated, it gives CATSKPGTSGTYNEQFF.

This clonotype was seen a few times. Being one base from a much bigger clone, this may be a read error. The V gene is TRBV20-1, the J gene TRBJ2-5; D not resolved. V dropped 4 bases and J dropped 6 bases, with 3 bases sitting between them. Germline V gene sequence: CDR1 DFQATT, CDR2 SNEGSKA (reference sequence). The CDR3 sequence is 9 residues long. The CDR3 protein is CSAKKTQYF. The CDR3 DNA follows: TGCAGTGCTAAAAAGACCCAGTACTTC.

The chain links TRBV12-3 or TRBV12-4 to TRBJ1-1; D is unclear. CDR3 length equals 11 residues. V lost 3 bases, J lost 11 bases, and 10 bases lay in between. The CDR3 loop is CASSFEPPAFF. The CDR3 DNA is TGTGCCAGCAGTTTCGAACCGCCGGCTTTCTTT.

There are many counts of this clonotype. This chain joins TRBV6-5 and TRBJ1-6; D unclear. V dropped 4 bases and J dropped 3 bases, with 7 bases sitting between them. CDR1 is MNHEY, CDR2 SVGAGI, per germline. This CDR3 is built from 14 residues. CDR3 loop: CASSLAFYNSPLHF. For the CDR3, the DNA is TGTGCCAGCAGTTTGGCCTTCTATAATTCACCCCTCCACTTT.

This clonotype has only a few counts. The J gene is TRBJ2-3, the V gene TRBV20-1, with 11 nucleotides matching TRBD2. CDR3 length: 15 amino acids. J gave up 3 bases and V 5 bases, and 7 bases lay outside the gene matches. Germline assignment: CDR1 DFQATT and CDR2 SNEGSKA (reference sequence). The CDR3 DNA is TGCAGTGCTGGATCCGGGACTAGCGGAACAGATACGCAGTATTTT. Translation: CSAGSGTSGTDTQYF.

The CDR3 loop reads CSARTDIQYF. The CDR3 coding sequence is TGCAGTGCTAGGACCGATATTCAGTACTTC. The chain has TRBV20-1 and TRBJ2-4; unclear D gene. Germline loops: CDR1 DFQATT, CDR2 SNEGSKA (reference sequence). V lost 3 bases and J lost 10, with 7 bases in between. The length of the CDR3 is 10 residues.

V is TRBV13 and J is TRBJ2-1, with 7 bases identical to TRBD1. This CDR3 is 15 amino acids long. Trimming took 4 bases from V and 3 from J; bases not matched to a gene: 6. CDR1 and CDR2 (germline): PRHDT, FYEKMQ (reference sequence). CDR3 in amino acids: CASSWDRAFYNEQFF. The CDR3 DNA reads TGTGCCAGCAGCTGGGACAGAGCCTTCTACAATGAGCAGTTCTTC.

This clonotype was counted many times. The J gene is TRBJ2-7, the V gene TRBV28; D may be TRBD2 (5 bases). This CDR3 is 13 amino acids long. Looked up from germline, CDR1 is MDHEN and CDR2 is SYDVKM. V was trimmed by 6 bases and J by 4 bases, leaving 13 bases between them. The DNA of the CDR3 is TGTGCCAGCAGCTCGGCATCGGGATACGAGCAGTACTTC. Protein product: CASSSASGYEQYF.

This clonotype came up many times. The gene calls are TRBV20-1 and TRBJ2-3; D possibly uses TRBD1 or TRBD2 (5 bases each). V was pared by 3 bases and J by 3 bases, with 7 bases between. The CDR3 length is 12 residues. Germline CDR1 DFQATT, CDR2 SNEGSKA (reference sequence). Here the CDR3 DNA reads TGCAGTGCTAGTTGGGGGACAGATACGCAGTATTTT. This translates into CSASWGTDTQYF.

This clonotype has ten or more counts. This sequence joins TRBV12-3 or TRBV12-4 and TRBJ2-4; no firm D call. Trimming took off 6 bases at V and 0 bases at J, with 12 bases between the two ends. The CDR3 has 15 residues. The CDR3 bases are TGTGCCAGCAGGGCCGAGCAGATAGCCAAAAACATTCAGTACTTC. Encoded protein: CASRAEQIAKNIQYF.

This clonotype was observed a handful of times. V gene TRBV5-1 combines with J gene TRBJ2-1, with 8 bases identical to TRBD2. CDR1 is SGHRS and CDR2 is YFSETQ in the germline V gene. J lost 7 bases, V lost 0 bases, and 6 bases had no gene match. The CDR3 contains 15 residues. CDR3 amino acids: CASSLVPLAENEQFF. Here the CDR3 DNA reads TGCGCCAGCAGCTTGGTCCCACTAGCGGAGAATGAGCAGTTCTTC. Variable domain in full (rest from reference TRBV5-1 and TRBJ2-1): KAGVTQTPRYLIKTRGQQVTLSCSPISGHRSVSWYQQTPGQGLQFLFEYFSETQRNKGNFPGRFSGRQFSNSRSEMNVSTLELGDSALYLCASSLVPLAENEQFFGPGTRLTVL.

For this clonotype: A read error may account for a junction end that differs from germline. V is TRBV7-7 and J is TRBJ2-3; 12 positions match TRBD2. Germline V CDR1 and CDR2: SSHAT, FNYEAQ (reference sequence). The CDR3 runs 16 residues. The CDR3 DNA is TGTGCTAGCAGCCCCCGACTAGCGGGAGTCGGGGATACGCAGTATTTT. Its translation: CASSPRLAGVGDTQYF.

This clonotype was seen a handful of times. V gene TRBV10-3 combines with J gene TRBJ2-1; weak D call: TRBD2 (6 bases). This CDR3 region has 19 residues. Trimming cost V 11 bases and J 5 bases, with 34 bases left between them. The V gene's germline CDR1 is ENHRY and CDR2 SYGVKD. The CDR3 sequence is CASGGSAALRDWIHNEQFF. The CDR3 DNA reads TGTGCCTCGGGTGGGAGCGCTGCTCTCCGGGACTGGATTCACAATGAGCAGTTCTTC.

In this sample, this clonotype turned up a few times. J is TRBJ2-7 and V is TRBV12-3 or TRBV12-4, with D possibly TRBD2 on 5 matching bases. CDR3 length: 16 residues. The V and J ends lost 5 bases and 2 bases respectively, with 19 bases between them. The CDR3 loop reads CASSLPTRTAPYEQYF. The CDR3, as DNA: TGTGCCAGCAGTCTCCCGACCCGGACTGCACCCTACGAGCAGTACTTC.

This clonotype was counted between two and nine times. The J gene is TRBJ2-7, the V gene TRBV12-3 or TRBV12-4, with D hard to call. Deletions cut 6 bases from V and 1 base from J, with 10 bases between. This CDR3 spans 13 amino acids. The CDR3 loop reads CASSPSPSYEQYF. CDR3 DNA sequence: TGTGCCAGCAGCCCATCCCCTTCCTACGAGCAGTACTTC.

This clonotype came up many times. The chain links TRBV13 to TRBJ2-5, with TRBD1 identical over 7 bases. Germline V gives CDR1 PRHDT, CDR2 FYEKMQ (reference sequence). The length of the CDR3 is 16 residues. V lost 0 bases, J lost 5 bases, and 9 bases stayed unmatched. The CDR3 loop reads CASSLGRTGVVETQYF. CDR3 bases: TGTGCCAGCAGCTTAGGTAGGACAGGCGTTGTGGAGACCCAGTACTTC.

This clonotype appeared once. This chain links TRBV7-9 with TRBJ2-1; TRBD2 aligns across 8 bases. The CDR3 extends over 13 amino acids. Per germline, CDR1 SEHNR and CDR2 FQNEAQ (reference sequence). The CDR3 reads CVLMGLAYNEQFF. Here the CDR3 DNA reads TGTGTCTTGATGGGACTAGCCTACAATGAGCAGTTCTTC.

This rearrangement joins TRBV11-2 to TRBJ2-3; TRBD2 might be the D (5 bases). The CDR3 is 16 residues long. V was clipped by 3 bases and J by 2 bases, with 15 bases between them. CDR1 SGHAT and CDR2 FQNNGV come from the germline V gene. The chain's CDR3 is CASSLGRGRSTDTQYF. CDR3 coding DNA: TGTGCCAGCAGCTTGGGCAGAGGGAGATCCACAGATACGCAGTATTTT.